This is a list of T cell receptor beta chains from one sample in a study of blood T cell repertoires in COVID-19. Clones were read by immunoSEQ multiplex PCR, and TCRdb kept only the in-frame ones, dropping some. The sample yields under 300,000 clones, around nine tenths seen once. Sequencing was carried out using PBMCs or T cells enriched from blood (not recorded which). These receptors came from a woman between 18 and 29 years old who had recovered from COVID-19. Both conserved end residues are part of each CDR3. A D gene is named only where the DNA matches it firmly.

v_gene,len,d_gene,j_gene,CDR3aa
TRBV28,14,TRBD2,TRBJ2-1,CASMSSGRAREQFF
TRBV20-1,11,-,TRBJ1-2,CSAPPNFGYTF
TRBV27,18,TRBD1,TRBJ2-6,CASSSTTGFSSGANVLTF
TRBV11-3,14,TRBD1,TRBJ2-7,CASTPDRNPIGQYF
TRBV28,21,TRBD2,TRBJ2-4,CASSLGQGISGRSGDKNIQYF
TRBV5-6,15,-,TRBJ2-5,CASSLVSGRQETQYF
TRBV29-1,14,TRBD2,TRBJ2-5,CSVDSGRALETQYF
TRBV20-1,14,-,TRBJ2-2,CSASLGAEVGELFF
TRBV19,15,-,TRBJ2-7,CASSILAGVPYEQYF
TRBV4-1,14,-,TRBJ1-2,CASSLGVENYGYTF
TRBV6-5,15,TRBD1,TRBJ1-5,CASSPGQESNQPQHF
TRBV19,13,-,TRBJ2-7,CASSSILPGEQYF
TRBV5-1,14,-,TRBJ2-7,CASSLGQAVDEQYF
TRBV5-1,15,-,TRBJ2-7,CASSLVRGGNYEQYF
TRBV27,13,-,TRBJ1-2,CASAGGAGYGYTF
TRBV11-3,16,TRBD1,TRBJ1-1,CASSPNPDRDHLEAFF
TRBV27,15,TRBD1,TRBJ2-7,CASSLAGTGTYEQYF
TRBV27,13,TRBD1,TRBJ1-2,CASTGTGDYGYTF
TRBV2,15,-,TRBJ1-1,CASSAGLYGGTEAFF
TRBV18,16,TRBD2,TRBJ2-3,CASSLGTSGSTDTQYF
TRBV2,13,-,TRBJ2-5,CASSAHTGETQYF
TRBV29-1,13,TRBD1,TRBJ1-5,CSVGDREEQPQHF
TRBV9,16,-,TRBJ1-4,CASSVAKSARGEKLFF
TRBV11-2,15,-,TRBJ1-1,CASSSRTESAGEAFF
TRBV27,15,TRBD2,TRBJ2-3,CASSLTSGTTDTQYF
TRBV7-9,15,TRBD1,TRBJ2-7,CASSSIRQGSLEQYF
TRBV7-9,14,TRBD1,TRBJ1-2,CASSPIRGIYGYTF
TRBV5-1,17,-,TRBJ1-4,CASSLGTVPRFNEKLFF
TRBV27,12,-,TRBJ2-7,CASSLQSGEQYF
TRBV19,14,-,TRBJ1-1,CASSIGSVNTEAFF
TRBV25-1,16,TRBD1,TRBJ1-2,CASSDPGTGGNYGYTF
TRBV12-3/TRBV12-4,12,-,TRBJ2-2,CASRLEGGELFF
TRBV27,17,TRBD1,TRBJ1-5,CASSAQTGAYSNQPQHF
TRBV3-1/TRBV3-2,13,TRBD1,TRBJ1-1,CANSYRGYTEAFF
TRBV9,14,-,TRBJ1-6,CASSEAGYNSPLHF